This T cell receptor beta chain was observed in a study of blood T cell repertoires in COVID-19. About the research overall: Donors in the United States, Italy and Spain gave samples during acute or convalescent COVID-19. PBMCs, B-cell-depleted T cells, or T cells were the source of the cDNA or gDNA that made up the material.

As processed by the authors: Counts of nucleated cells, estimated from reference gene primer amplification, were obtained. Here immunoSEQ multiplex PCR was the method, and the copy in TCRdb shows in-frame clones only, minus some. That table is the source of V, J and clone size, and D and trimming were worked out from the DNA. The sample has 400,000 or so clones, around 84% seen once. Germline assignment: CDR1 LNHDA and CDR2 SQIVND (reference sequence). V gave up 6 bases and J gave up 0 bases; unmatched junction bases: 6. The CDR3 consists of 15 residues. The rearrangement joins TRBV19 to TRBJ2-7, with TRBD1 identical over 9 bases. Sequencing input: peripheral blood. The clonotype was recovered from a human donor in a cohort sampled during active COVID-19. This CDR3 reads CASRPGQGSSYEQYF. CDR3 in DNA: TGTGCCAGTAGACCCGGACAGGGGAGCTCCTACGAGCAGTACTTC.